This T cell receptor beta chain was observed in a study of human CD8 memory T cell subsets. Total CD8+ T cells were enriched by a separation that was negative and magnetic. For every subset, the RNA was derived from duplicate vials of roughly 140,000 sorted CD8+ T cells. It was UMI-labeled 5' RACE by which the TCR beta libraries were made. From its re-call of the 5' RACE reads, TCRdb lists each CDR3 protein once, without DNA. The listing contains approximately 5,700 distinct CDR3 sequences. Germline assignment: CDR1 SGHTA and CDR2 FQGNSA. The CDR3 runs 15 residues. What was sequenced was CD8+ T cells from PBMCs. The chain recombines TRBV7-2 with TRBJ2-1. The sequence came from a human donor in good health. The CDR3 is CASSSGGGPYNEQFF.